The source of this T cell receptor beta chain is a study of shared clonotypes between healthy human individuals. Study-wide findings and caveats: Of the naive CD4 clonotypes, around 5% were shared across a few donors.

For this clone: Its target is not known.

Genomic DNA (from each subset) was split evenly across several immunoSEQ plates. Here immunoSEQ multiplex PCR was the method, and the copy in TCRdb shows in-frame clones only, minus some. The sample holds 1,500,000 or so clones, approximately 98.5% seen once. The CDR3 consists of 14 residues. V dropped 7 bases and J dropped 4; count of bases not matched to a gene: 12. The germline V gene encodes CDR1 SQVTM and CDR2 ANQGSEA. Input material: naive CD4+ T cells sorted from blood. Regarding subset: CD45RA+ positively selected. V usage is TRBV29-1 and J usage is TRBJ1-2, with TRBD1 matching over 7 bases. This clonotype was sampled from a man aged 25-45 years in good health. This CDR3 is CSAVETGTAYGYTF. The CDR3 nucleotides are TGCAGCGCTGTCGAAACCGGGACAGCCTATGGCTACACCTTC.